The 5 T cell receptor beta chains below come from one sample, sequenced in a study of TIL therapy for anti-PD-1-resistant metastatic lung cancer. The libraries were made with immunoSEQ v3. Repertoires were generated with immunoSEQ multiplex PCR, while TCRdb's copy carries only in-frame clones and drops some. The sample includes some 16,000 clones, roughly 72% seen only once; the top ten take 36%. Sample time point: pre-treatment sample, taken before nivolumab and TIL therapy. This specimen was blood, taken at baseline. The source of these receptors is a person aged 25-85 years with non-small cell lung cancer.

The chain is built from TRBV28 and TRBJ1-3, with D unclear. With 6 bases removed from V and 4 bases from J, the gap between germline ends came to 19 bases. The CDR3 runs to 16 residues. CDR1 and CDR2 (germline): MDHEN, SYDVKM. CDR3 sequence: CASSLGNPRLGNTIYF. The CDR3 nucleotides read TGTGCCAGCAGCCTGGGGAATCCGAGGTTAGGAAACACCATATATTTT.

V usage is TRBV9 and J usage is TRBJ2-1; possibly TRBD1 for D (5 bases). This CDR3 is built from 13 residues. Germline-derived CDR1 and CDR2 are SGDLS and YYNGEE. Trimming took 6 bases from V and 4 from J, leaving 11 bases between them. The CDR3 bases are TGTGCCAGCACCCGAGACAGATACAATGAGCAGTTCTTC. This translates into CASTRDRYNEQFF.

The V gene is TRBV6-6, the J gene TRBJ2-5; D remains ambiguous. The length of the CDR3 is 14 residues. Trimming pared 2 bases from V and 2 bases from J, leaving 9 bases between. Germline V gene lookup returns CDR1 MNHNY and CDR2 SVGAGI (reference sequence). The CDR3 loop reads CASSYLQVQETQYF. For the CDR3, the DNA is TGTGCCAGCAGTTACCTGCAGGTACAAGAGACCCAGTACTTC.

The chain employs TRBV7-8 and TRBJ2-5; 8 positions match TRBD2. Per germline, CDR1 SGHVS and CDR2 FQNEAQ. The CDR3 consists of 15 residues. Trimming removed 6 bases from V and 2 bases from J; junction bases left unmatched: 8. The CDR3: CASSFSTSGQETQYF. CDR3 bases: TGTGCCAGCAGTTTTAGCACTAGCGGTCAAGAGACCCAGTACTTC.

This clone was found once. The V and J genes are TRBV11-2 and TRBJ2-4, with D perhaps TRBD2 (6 bases). The germline V gene encodes CDR1 SGHAT and CDR2 FQNNGV. This CDR3 contains 12 residues. Trimming took 4 bases from V and 9 from J, leaving 10 bases between them. In DNA, the CDR3 is TGTGCCAGCAGCTCGGGACTGGGCATTCAGTACTTC. Translated, it gives CASSSGLGIQYF.